Described below is a single TCR beta chain sequence and its context. The sample comes from a study of shared clonotypes between healthy human individuals. Methods used by the authors: Junction-only immunoSEQ data arrived without quality scores, meaning filtering differed. The data were produced by immunoSEQ multiplex PCR, yet TCRdb's version contains in-frame clones alone and is incomplete. The DNA was the basis for D and trimming; V, J and clone size are from that table. Of about 230,000 clones listed, about 65% are singletons. This sequence originates from a man aged 25 to 40 in good health. What was sequenced was memory CD4+ T cells sorted from blood. Subset here: CD45RA-negative fraction.

CDR3 residues: CASSLLVGEQFF. The CDR3 nucleotides are TGTGCCAGCAGCCTCTTAGTTGGTGAGCAGTTCTTC. The rearrangement joins TRBV9 to TRBJ2-1; D gene ambiguous. Trimming pared 4 bases from V and 9 bases from J, leaving 11 bases between. CDR1 and CDR2 (germline): SGDLS, YYNGEE. The CDR3 runs to 12 residues.